This T cell receptor (beta chain) was captured by sequencing in a study of radiation and T cells in renal cell carcinoma. The repertoire was sequenced with immunoSEQ multiplex PCR; TCRdb's copy has only in-frame clones and lacks some. This sample has 100,000 to 150,000 clones; 81% occur once, and the top ten carry 1.9%. Described time point: blood 2 weeks post-SBRT. Specified treatment: 15 Gy SBRT to primary tumor, nephrectomy 4 weeks later. Blood was sampled at baseline, 2 weeks and 4 weeks after SBRT. Trimming took 3 bases from V and 2 from J, leaving 11 bases between them. The germline gives CDR1 LNHDA, CDR2 SQIVND (reference sequence). The CDR3 spans 14 residues.

The specimen comprised blood, sampled from a patient whose treatment included radiotherapy and nephrectomy. This TCR came from a woman aged 55-69 years with renal cell carcinoma. V gene TRBV19 combines with J gene TRBJ2-7; D may correspond to TRBD1 or TRBD2 (5 bases each). The CDR3 DNA follows: TGTGCCAGTAGTATCGGGGACGGAACCTACGAGCAGTACTTC. Its translation: CASSIGDGTYEQYF. The full variable domain, in which reference TRBV19 and TRBJ2-7 provide the parts outside the CDR3, is DGGITQSPKYLFRKEGQNVTLSCEQNLNHDAMYWYRQDPGQGLRLIYYSQIVNDFQKGDIAEGYSVSREKKESFPLTVTSAQKNPTAFYLCASSIGDGTYEQYFGPGTRLTVT.